These T cell receptor beta chains were read from a single sample in a study of blood T cell repertoires in COVID-19. TCRdb's copy holds only in-frame clones and misses some; the assay was immunoSEQ multiplex PCR. The data contain 100,000 to 150,000 clones, roughly 90% of them singletons. The sequenced sample was peripheral blood. The receptors here all came from a man in his sixties or seventies with active COVID-19. Both conserved end residues are part of each CDR3. Fields, in order: V gene, CDR3 protein.

V gene: TRBV15; CDR3 protein: CATRYLQINTGELFF
V gene: TRBV29-1; CDR3 protein: CSGLGRETGELFF
V gene: TRBV7-2; CDR3 protein: CASSLGGVYNEQFF
V gene: TRBV4-3; CDR3 protein: CASSNFPSGSYNEQFF
V gene: TRBV15; CDR3 protein: CATSRARSTSYGYTF
V gene: TRBV5-8; CDR3 protein: CASSPGRTGGAWGNQPQHF
V gene: TRBV6-4; CDR3 protein: CASSLLAGGSDTQYF
V gene: TRBV24-1; CDR3 protein: CATSPQIYEQYF
V gene: TRBV18; CDR3 protein: CASSPSLHEQYF
V gene: TRBV2; CDR3 protein: CASNQAGGRETQYF
V gene: TRBV29-1; CDR3 protein: CSVAGLAGSTDTQYF
V gene: TRBV27; CDR3 protein: CASGIRGNEQFF
V gene: TRBV11-2; CDR3 protein: CASSLTGGRQPQHF
V gene: TRBV7-6; CDR3 protein: CASSYREGDSPLHF
V gene: TRBV6-5; CDR3 protein: CARWRGGEQYF
V gene: TRBV7-2; CDR3 protein: CASSWRTADKNIQYF
V gene: TRBV6-5; CDR3 protein: CASSYSGSQGREQYF
V gene: TRBV20-1; CDR3 protein: CSADRTAPEYF
V gene: TRBV18; CDR3 protein: CASSLGQPGTDTQYF
V gene: TRBV7-2; CDR3 protein: CASSLWARGLAKNIQYF
V gene: TRBV18; CDR3 protein: CASSPPAPSGKNEQFF
V gene: TRBV7-2; CDR3 protein: CASSLGRGRALNQPQHF
V gene: TRBV6-2/TRBV6-3; CDR3 protein: CASSSAGPIYEQYF
V gene: TRBV5-1; CDR3 protein: CASSPVSDTQYF
V gene: TRBV7-9; CDR3 protein: CASSFNSGRAQEEQYF
V gene: TRBV18; CDR3 protein: CASSPRGQDYGYTF
V gene: TRBV9; CDR3 protein: CASSPQGLAGFADTQYF
V gene: TRBV19; CDR3 protein: CASSLVDRPGKQYF
V gene: TRBV27; CDR3 protein: CASSPRGQVIYEQYF
V gene: TRBV5-6; CDR3 protein: CASSVGRAGNTIYF
V gene: TRBV30; CDR3 protein: CACGDSNTGELFF
V gene: TRBV4-1; CDR3 protein: CASSPLGYGYTF
V gene: TRBV20-1; CDR3 protein: CSASSARVAGRVTEAFF
V gene: TRBV27; CDR3 protein: CASSLRGEANQPQHF
V gene: TRBV24-1; CDR3 protein: CATSAGIGNTEAFF
V gene: TRBV5-1; CDR3 protein: CASSTGLVTGELFF
V gene: TRBV13; CDR3 protein: CASSSSARAGGGTDTQYF